This entry concerns a single TCR beta chain. What antigen it recognizes has not been identified. Sequence at one end of the junction differs from germline and may be a read error. The library was built by means of 5' RACE. Sequencing instrument: Illumina HiSeq 2500. A second PCR of roughly 6 to 11 cycles was run with a J-beta primer mix and a sample-barcoded 5' primer. Each TCR beta cDNA molecule received a unique molecular identifier from a template-switch 5' adaptor carrying 12 random nucleotides. Each sample yielded at least 2.5 million CDR3-containing paired-end reads. First-strand cDNA synthesis was performed from all RNA using the Mint cDNA synthesis kit, with priming by a TRBC-specific oligonucleotide. Following uracil-DNA glycosylase treatment, a first 18-cycle PCR with universal primers M1SS and BC2_uni_R was performed on all cDNA. On the authors' methods: Each sample was normalized by randomly selecting 1 million high-quality reads, each carrying a distinct molecular identifier. Instead of being binned into consensus sequences, reads that shared molecular identifiers were thrown out. MiTCR, run with a Q25 quality threshold and the strictest error-elimination algorithm, handled CDR3 identification, clonotype clustering and error correction. Lower-bound total TCR beta diversity was estimated with a nonparametric unseen species model using Euler transformation. Through fastp at Q25 and MiXCR, TCRdb rebuilt clones from the public reads, retaining in-frame beta chains. A single entry per CDR3 protein holds the most common genes and DNA from its merged rows. These V and J calls derive from TCRdb rather than the authors' analysis. A total of roughly 2 million distinct CDR3 sequences appear in this sample, around half of them only once. The top ten clones comprise around 2.1% of the sample.

Taken from the germline V gene, the CDR1 and CDR2 loops are MGHRA and YSYEKL. From cysteine to phenylalanine, the CDR3 is 15 amino acids long. This entry keeps only the CDR3 DNA: 45 bases, framed from base 1. These data are taken from a study of blood T cells in healthy people across ages (dated by TCRdb to 2013 to 2016). Study-level background: In model experiments, template switching captured about one uniquely barcoded TCR beta cDNA molecule for every two T cells. The study analyzed two additional independent replicas of 1 million unique cDNA reads from the same blood draw for two donors, one aged 18 to 30 and one aged 80 or older. To avoid experimental bias, donors of different ages were randomly spread across the sequencing lanes. Four age groups were formed from the donors: young (average 16 years), middle-aged (just under 40), aged (about 62) and long-lived (approximately 80). To track age-related changes in TCR beta repertoire diversity, the study relied on deep sequencing normalized with unique cDNA molecular identifiers.

Donors were 39 systemically healthy Caucasian individuals from Russia aged roughly 6 to 90 years. Each donor gave ten milliliters of peripheral blood, collected into EDTA-treated Vacutainer tubes. Ficoll-Paque density-gradient centrifugation was used to isolate PBMCs, with at least 6.5 million per sample. Trizol reagent was used to extract total RNA from PBMCs, with at least 5.5 micrograms per sample. For every donor, an aliquot of PBMCs went through flow cytometry to measure the percentages of naive CD45RAhigh/CD27high T cells. Study-level results and caveats: There was a strong correlation between observed TCR beta diversity and the percentage of naive T cells measured by flow cytometry. Conclusive comparison of naive and antigen-experienced compartments was prevented by the profiling of bulk unsorted PBMCs. As age increased, observed TCR beta diversity per million T cells dropped in a roughly linear way, and a significant reduction was already evident by age 40. Donor CMV infection status was unknown, potentially confounding age-related changes in expanded clonotypes. Compared with the aged group, more naive CD4+ T cells, fewer expanded clones and increased TCR diversity were shown by the long-lived group, suggesting age selection. Estimates of total diversity from one million sequenced T cells were regarded as lower bounds and underestimates.

The sequence joins TRBV4-1 to TRBJ2-5; TRBD1 lines up with 8 middle nucleotides. The TCR originated in a woman in her 40s in good health. Sample: blood. The nucleotide sequence reads TGCGCCAGCAGCCACCCGACAGGGGACCAAGGGACCCAGTACTTC. The resulting protein is CASSHPTGDQGTQYF.